The source of this TCR beta chain is a study of cytomegalovirus exposure and HLA in healthy donors. Profiled with immunoSEQ multiplex PCR; TCRdb holds only in-frame clones, not every one. This table holds over 250,000 clones, around 90% found once. J lost 4 bases, V lost 6 bases, and 2 bases had no gene match. The CDR3 runs 13 residues. Looked up from germline, CDR1 is MNHEY and CDR2 is SVGAGI. This clone showed up just once. The V gene is TRBV6-5, the J gene TRBJ2-1, with 8 bases that match TRBD2. The receptor was isolated from a woman in her twenties or thirties in good health and CMV-seropositive. Sequencing input: PBMCs. The CDR3, as DNA: TGTGCCAGCAGCAGACTAGCGTACAATGAGCAGTTCTTC. Translation gives CASSRLAYNEQFF.